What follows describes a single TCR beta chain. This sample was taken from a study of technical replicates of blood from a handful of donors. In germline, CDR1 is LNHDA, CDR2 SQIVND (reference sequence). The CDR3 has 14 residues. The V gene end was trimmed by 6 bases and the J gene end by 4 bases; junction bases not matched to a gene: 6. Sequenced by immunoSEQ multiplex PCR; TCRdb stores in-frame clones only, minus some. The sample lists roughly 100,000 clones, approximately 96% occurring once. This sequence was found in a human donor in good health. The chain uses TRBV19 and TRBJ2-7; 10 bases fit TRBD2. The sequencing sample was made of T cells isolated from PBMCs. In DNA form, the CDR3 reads TGTGCCAGTAGGCCCACTAGCGGGGCTTACGAGCAGTACTTC. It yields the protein CASRPTSGAYEQYF.